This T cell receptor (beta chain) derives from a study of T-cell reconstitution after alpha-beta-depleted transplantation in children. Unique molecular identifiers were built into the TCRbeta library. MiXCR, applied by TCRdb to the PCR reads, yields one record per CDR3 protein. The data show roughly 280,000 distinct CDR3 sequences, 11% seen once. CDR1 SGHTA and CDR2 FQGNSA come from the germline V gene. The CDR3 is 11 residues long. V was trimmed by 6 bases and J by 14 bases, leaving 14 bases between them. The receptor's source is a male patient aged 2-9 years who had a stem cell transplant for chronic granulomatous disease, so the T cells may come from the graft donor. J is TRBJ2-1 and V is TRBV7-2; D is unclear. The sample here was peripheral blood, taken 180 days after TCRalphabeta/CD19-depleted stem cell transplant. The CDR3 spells CASSQGFSKFF. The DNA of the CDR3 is TGTGCCAGCAGTCAAGGGTTCTCGAAGTTCTTC.